This T cell receptor (beta chain) is from a study of cytomegalovirus exposure and HLA in healthy donors. This PCR relied on a set of 60 Vbeta primers and 13 Jbeta primers. Assay: immunoSEQ multiplex PCR; the TCRdb copy retains only in-frame clones and omits some. This sample has more than 150,000 clones, with approximately 80% found just once. This clonotype was obtained from a girl aged 5-17 years in good health and CMV-seropositive. Input material: PBMCs.

DNA of the CDR3: TGCAGCGTTGCCCTCCCCGACTTTGGCTACACCTTC. Translation gives CSVALPDFGYTF. The rearrangement uses TRBV29-1 and TRBJ1-2; D not certain. This CDR3 comprises 12 residues. The V end was cut by 4 bases, the J end by 7 bases, with 13 bases between. Germline CDR1 is SQVTM and CDR2 is ANQGSEA.